This is a list of T cell receptor beta chains from one sample in a study of blood T cell dynamics during melanoma immunotherapy. Data came from immunoSEQ multiplex PCR; TCRdb stores just in-frame clones and leaves some out. Seen here are some 6,300 clones, around four fifths observed once, and the top ten hold about 35%. Sample: blood, taken from a patient treated with checkpoint blockade. The receptors stem from a human donor with melanoma. Some clones in this sample may be carry-over from other donors' samples. The CDR3 runs from the conserved cysteine through the conserved F or W. A D gene is named only where the DNA matches it firmly. Clone size is not always given. Where it is, it says once, few, many or a class for expanded clones.

v_call	d_call	j_call	clone_size	cdr3_nt	cdr3_aa
TRBV5-4	.	TRBJ1-1	.	TGTGCCAGCAGCTTGGGGGGGGCCGAAGGAGCTTTCTTT	CASSLGGAEGAFF
TRBV5-4	.	TRBJ1-2	.	TGTGCCAGCAGCTTGGGCGAGGGGCCATTATATGGCTACACCTTC	CASSLGEGPLYGYTF
TRBV14	.	TRBJ2-5	.	TGTGCCAGCAGCCAAGATCGGGGGCCTGGGCAGACCCAGTACTTC	CASSQDRGPGQTQYF
TRBV5-1	.	TRBJ1-5	.	TGCGCCAGCAGCCCCCAGGGGATCGGGGGCAATCAGCCCCAGCATTTT	CASSPQGIGGNQPQHF
TRBV11-2	TRBD1	TRBJ1-2	few	TGTGCCAGCAGCCCCGCCGGGACAGGGCTGGGGGCCTATGGCTACACCTTC	CASSPAGTGLGAYGYTF
TRBV5-4	.	TRBJ2-5	.	TGTGCCAGCAGCTGGGAACAGGGGGGGCAAGAGACCCAGTACTTC	CASSWEQGGQETQYF
TRBV11-2	.	TRBJ1-1	.	TGTGCCAGCAGCCCTCCTGGAGGGTCGAACACTGAAGCTTTCTTT	CASSPPGGSNTEAFF
TRBV7-8	.	TRBJ2-1	.	TGTGCCAGCAGCCTCTCGCGAGGGGCGAGCTCCTACAATGAGCAGTTCTTC	CASSLSRGASSYNEQFF
TRBV5-1	.	TRBJ2-7	.	TGCGCCAGCAGCTTGGAACAGGGATACTACGAGCAGTACTTC	CASSLEQGYYEQYF
TRBV20-1	.	TRBJ2-3	.	TGCAGTGCAGACCAGGGAGATACGCAGTATTTT	CSADQGDTQYF
TRBV7-2	TRBD1	TRBJ1-6	.	TGTGCCAGCAGCGGGACAGATAATTCACCCCTCCACTTT	CASSGTDNSPLHF
TRBV6-1	.	TRBJ1-2	once	TGTGCCAGCGTCGATCAGGGAGGGTCTAACTATGGCTACACCTTC	CASVDQGGSNYGYTF
TRBV15	TRBD1	TRBJ1-6	.	TGTGCCACCGCACGCACCGGGACAGGCAATTCACCCCTCCACTTT	CATARTGTGNSPLHF
TRBV6-1	.	TRBJ2-1	.	TGTGCCAGCAGTGAAGGAGCGGGCCGACGCAATGAGCAGTTCTTC	CASSEGAGRRNEQFF
TRBV28	TRBD2	TRBJ2-7	hyperexpanded	TGTGCCAGCAGTCCCGGGACTAGCGCCTACGAGCAGTACTTC	CASSPGTSAYEQYF
TRBV5-1	.	TRBJ2-3	.	TGCGCCAGCAGTGACTTAACTAGCACAGATACGCAGTATTTT	CASSDLTSTDTQYF
TRBV30	.	TRBJ2-2	.	TGTGCCTGGAGCCTCCATGCTCCCTCGGGAGCGAACACCGGGGAGCTGTTTTTT	CAWSLHAPSGANTGELFF
TRBV6-5	TRBD1	TRBJ1-1	.	TGTGCCGCGGGACAGGCAAACACTGAAGCTTTCTTT	CAAGQANTEAFF
TRBV9	.	TRBJ2-3	.	TGTGCCAGCAGCGTAGATTGGAGAGATACGCAGTATTTT	CASSVDWRDTQYF
TRBV7-3	.	TRBJ2-5	.	TGTGCCAGCAGCCCACAGGGACAAGAGACCCAGTACTTC	CASSPQGQETQYF
TRBV5-1	.	TRBJ1-6	.	TGCGCCAGCAGCTCGGCGCAGGGCAATGGCCCGGGCTCCTATAATTCACCCCTCCACTTT	CASSSAQGNGPGSYNSPLHF
TRBV5-4	TRBD1	TRBJ1-5	.	TGTGCCAGCAGCTTTAAGGGGGCGAATCAGCCCCAGCATTTT	CASSFKGANQPQHF
TRBV4-2	TRBD1	TRBJ1-5	.	TGTGCCAGCAGCCAACAGGACAGGGACGGGGTTCAGCCCCAGCATTTT	CASSQQDRDGVQPQHF
TRBV2	TRBD1	TRBJ1-2	.	TGTGCCAGTACGACAGGGTCTAACTATGGCTACACCTTC	CASTTGSNYGYTF
TRBV30	.	TRBJ1-5	.	TGTGCCTGGGGGACCGGGCCGCTAAATCAGCCCCAGCATTTT	CAWGTGPLNQPQHF
TRBV6-5	.	TRBJ1-1	.	TGTGCCAGCAGTCCTGCCCCGAGCACTGAAGCTTTCTTT	CASSPAPSTEAFF
TRBV15	TRBD1	TRBJ2-5	.	TGTGCCACCAGCAGAGCTGGACAGGGAGAGACCCAGTACTTC	CATSRAGQGETQYF
TRBV25-1	.	TRBJ2-7	once	TGTGCCAGCAGTGACGTGAGAGCCTACGAGCAGTACTTC	CASSDVRAYEQYF